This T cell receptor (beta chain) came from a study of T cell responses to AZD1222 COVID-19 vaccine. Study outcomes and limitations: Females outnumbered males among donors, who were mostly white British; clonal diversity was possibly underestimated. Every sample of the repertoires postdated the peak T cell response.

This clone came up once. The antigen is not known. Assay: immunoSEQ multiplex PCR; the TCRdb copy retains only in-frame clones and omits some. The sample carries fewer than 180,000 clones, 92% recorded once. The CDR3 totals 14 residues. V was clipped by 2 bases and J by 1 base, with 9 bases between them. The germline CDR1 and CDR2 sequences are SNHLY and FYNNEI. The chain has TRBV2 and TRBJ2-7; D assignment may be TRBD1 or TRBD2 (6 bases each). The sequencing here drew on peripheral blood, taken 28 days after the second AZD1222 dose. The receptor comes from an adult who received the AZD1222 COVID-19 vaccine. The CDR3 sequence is CASSEQGTSYEQYF. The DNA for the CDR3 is TGTGCCAGCAGTGAACAGGGGACTTCCTACGAGCAGTACTTC.